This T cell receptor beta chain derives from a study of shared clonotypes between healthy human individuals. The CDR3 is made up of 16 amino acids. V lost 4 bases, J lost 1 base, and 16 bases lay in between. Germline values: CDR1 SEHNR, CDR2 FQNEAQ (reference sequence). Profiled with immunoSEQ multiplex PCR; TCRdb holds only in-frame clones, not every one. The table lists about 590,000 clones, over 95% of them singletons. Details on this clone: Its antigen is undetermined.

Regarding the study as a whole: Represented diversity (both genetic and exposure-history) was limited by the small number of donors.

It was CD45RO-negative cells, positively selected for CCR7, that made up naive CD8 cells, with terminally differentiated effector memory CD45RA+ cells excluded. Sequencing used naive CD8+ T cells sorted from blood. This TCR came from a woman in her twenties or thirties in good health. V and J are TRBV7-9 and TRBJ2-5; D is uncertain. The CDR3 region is CASSSLPRAGQETQYF. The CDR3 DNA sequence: TGTGCCAGCAGCTCACTTCCTAGGGCAGGCCAAGAGACCCAGTACTTC.